This T cell receptor beta chain was sequenced during a study of identical twins. General study findings and limits: The authors noted that invariant MAIT and iNKT cells could partly confound zero-insertion analyses. With abundant cord blood beta clonotypes, insertions were fewer; memory repertoires showed no such pattern.

The germline gives CDR1 DFQATT, CDR2 SNEGSKA (reference sequence). The V and J ends lost 6 bases and 1 base respectively, with 3 bases between them. The CDR3 spans 10 residues. Using its own MiXCR run on the 5' RACE reads, TCRdb lists one record per CDR3 protein. This table holds 500,000 to 700,000 distinct CDR3 sequences, roughly 7.2% found once. This clonotype was detected many times. The target antigen is unknown. The data were also submitted as part of a second study, on yellow fever vaccine responses in identical twins.

The rearrangement links TRBV20-1 to TRBJ1-2; no clear D. The clonotype comes from a woman between 18 and 29 years old in good health. Sequencing input: PBMCs. DNA of the CDR3: TGCAGTGCCAGTAACTATGGCTACACCTTC. Translated: CSASNYGYTF.